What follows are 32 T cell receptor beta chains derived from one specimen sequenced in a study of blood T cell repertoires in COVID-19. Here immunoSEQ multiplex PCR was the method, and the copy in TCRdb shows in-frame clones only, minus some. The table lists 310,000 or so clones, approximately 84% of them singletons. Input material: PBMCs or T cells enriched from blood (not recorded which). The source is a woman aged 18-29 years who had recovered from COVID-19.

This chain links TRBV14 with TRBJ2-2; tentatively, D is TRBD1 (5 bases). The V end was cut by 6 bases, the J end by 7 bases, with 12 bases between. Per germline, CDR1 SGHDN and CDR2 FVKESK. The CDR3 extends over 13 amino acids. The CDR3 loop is CASRPQTDGELFF. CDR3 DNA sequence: TGTGCCAGCAGACCACAGACAGACGGGGAGCTGTTTTTT. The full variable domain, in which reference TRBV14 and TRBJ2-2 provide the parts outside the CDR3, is EAGVTQFPSHSVIEKGQTVTLRCDPISGHDNLYWYRRVMGKEIKFLLHFVKESKQDESGMPNNRFLAERTGGTYSTLKVQPAELEDSGVYFCASRPQTDGELFFGEGSRLTVL.

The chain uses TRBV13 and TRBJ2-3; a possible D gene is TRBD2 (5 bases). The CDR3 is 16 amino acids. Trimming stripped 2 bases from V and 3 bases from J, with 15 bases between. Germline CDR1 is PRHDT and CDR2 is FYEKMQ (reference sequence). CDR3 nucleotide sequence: TGTGCCAGCAGCTTAAAGTTGGTAGGAGGTACAGATACGCAGTATTTT. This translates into CASSLKLVGGTDTQYF. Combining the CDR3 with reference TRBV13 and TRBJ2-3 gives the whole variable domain AAGVIQSPRHLIKEKRETATLKCYPIPRHDTVYWYQQGPGQDPQFLISFYEKMQSDKGSIPDRFSAQQFSDYHSELNMSSLELGDSALYFCASSLKLVGGTDTQYFGPGTRLTVL.

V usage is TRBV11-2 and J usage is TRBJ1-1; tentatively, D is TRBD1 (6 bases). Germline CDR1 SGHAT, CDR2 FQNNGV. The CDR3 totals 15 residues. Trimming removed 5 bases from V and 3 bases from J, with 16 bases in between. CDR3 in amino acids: CASSAQQGEDTEAFF. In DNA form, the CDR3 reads TGTGCCAGCAGCGCCCAACAGGGTGAGGACACTGAAGCTTTCTTT.

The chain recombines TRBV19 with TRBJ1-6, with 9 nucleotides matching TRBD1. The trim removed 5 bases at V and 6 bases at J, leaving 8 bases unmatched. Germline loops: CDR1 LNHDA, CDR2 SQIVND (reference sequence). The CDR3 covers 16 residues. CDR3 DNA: TGTGCCAGTAGTGCCCCGGGACAGGGACCTAATTCACCCCTCCACTTT. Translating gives CASSAPGQGPNSPLHF. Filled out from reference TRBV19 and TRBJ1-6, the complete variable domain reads DGGITQSPKYLFRKEGQNVTLSCEQNLNHDAMYWYRQDPGQGLRLIYYSQIVNDFQKGDIAEGYSVSREKKESFPLTVTSAQKNPTAFYLCASSAPGQGPNSPLHFGNGTRLTVT.

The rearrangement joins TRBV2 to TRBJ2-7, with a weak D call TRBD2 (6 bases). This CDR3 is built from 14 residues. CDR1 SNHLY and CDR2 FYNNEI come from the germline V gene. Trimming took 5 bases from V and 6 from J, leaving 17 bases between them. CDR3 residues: CASSTESGGSEQYF. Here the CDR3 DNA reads TGTGCCAGCAGTACAGAATCCGGAGGGAGCGAGCAGTACTTC.

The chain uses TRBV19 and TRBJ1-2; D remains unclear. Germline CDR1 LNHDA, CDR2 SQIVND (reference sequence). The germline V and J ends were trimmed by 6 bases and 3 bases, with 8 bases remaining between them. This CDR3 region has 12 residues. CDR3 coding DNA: TGTGCCAGTAGGAAGGAGGACTATGGCTACACCTTC. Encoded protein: CASRKEDYGYTF.

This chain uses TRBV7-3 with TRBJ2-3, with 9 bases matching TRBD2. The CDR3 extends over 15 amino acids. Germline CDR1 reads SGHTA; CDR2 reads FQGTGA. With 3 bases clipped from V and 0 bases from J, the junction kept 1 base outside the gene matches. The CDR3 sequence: CASSFAGGSTDTQYF. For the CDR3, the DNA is TGTGCCAGCAGCTTCGCGGGGGGGAGCACAGATACGCAGTATTTT. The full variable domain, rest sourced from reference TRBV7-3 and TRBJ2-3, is GAGVSQTPSNKVTEKGKYVELRCDPISGHTALYWYRQSLGQGPEFLIYFQGTGAADDSGLPNDRFFAVRPEGSVSTLKIQRTERGDSAVYLCASSFAGGSTDTQYFGPGTRLTVL.

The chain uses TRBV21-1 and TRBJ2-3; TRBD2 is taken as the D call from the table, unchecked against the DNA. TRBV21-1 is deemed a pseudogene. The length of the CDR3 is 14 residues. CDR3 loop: CASSKGGGTDTQYF. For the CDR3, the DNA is TGTGCCAGCAGCAAAGGGGGAGGGACAGATACGCAGTATTTT.

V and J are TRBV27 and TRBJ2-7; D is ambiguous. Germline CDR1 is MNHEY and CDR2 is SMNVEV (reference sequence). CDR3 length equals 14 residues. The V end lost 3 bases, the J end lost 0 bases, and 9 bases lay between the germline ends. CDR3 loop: CASSFAGNSYEQYF. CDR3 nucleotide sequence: TGTGCCAGCAGTTTCGCAGGCAACTCCTACGAGCAGTACTTC.

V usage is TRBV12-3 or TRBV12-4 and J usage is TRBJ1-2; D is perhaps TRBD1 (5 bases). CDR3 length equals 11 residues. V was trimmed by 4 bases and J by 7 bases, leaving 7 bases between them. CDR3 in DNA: TGTGCCAGCAGTTGGGGGGGTGGCTACACCTTC. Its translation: CASSWGGGYTF.

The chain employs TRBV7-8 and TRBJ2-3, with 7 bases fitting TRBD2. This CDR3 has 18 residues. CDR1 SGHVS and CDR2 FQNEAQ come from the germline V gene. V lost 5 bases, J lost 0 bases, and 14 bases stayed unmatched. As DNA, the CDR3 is TGTGCCAGCAGCCTACCCAGGGTGGAGCGGGGCAGCACAGATACGCAGTATTTT. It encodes CASSLPRVERGSTDTQYF.

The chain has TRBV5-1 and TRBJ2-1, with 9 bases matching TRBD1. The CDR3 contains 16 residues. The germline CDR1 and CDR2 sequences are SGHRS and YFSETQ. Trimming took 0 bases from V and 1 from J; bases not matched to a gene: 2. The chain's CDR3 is CASSLAQGASYNEQFF. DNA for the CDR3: TGCGCCAGCAGCTTGGCACAGGGGGCATCCTACAATGAGCAGTTCTTC.

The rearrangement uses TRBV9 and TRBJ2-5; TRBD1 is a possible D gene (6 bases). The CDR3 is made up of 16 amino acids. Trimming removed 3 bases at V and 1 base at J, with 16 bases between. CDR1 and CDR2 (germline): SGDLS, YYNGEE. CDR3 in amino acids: CASSGGLRGIQETQYF. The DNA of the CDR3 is TGTGCCAGCAGCGGAGGTCTCAGGGGTATCCAAGAGACCCAGTACTTC.

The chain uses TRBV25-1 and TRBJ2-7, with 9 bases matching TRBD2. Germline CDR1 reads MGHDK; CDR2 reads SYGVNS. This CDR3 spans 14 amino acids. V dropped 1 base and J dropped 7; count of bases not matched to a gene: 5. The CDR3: CASSEWLAGSEQYF. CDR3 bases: TGTGCCAGCAGTGAATGGCTAGCGGGAAGTGAGCAGTACTTC.

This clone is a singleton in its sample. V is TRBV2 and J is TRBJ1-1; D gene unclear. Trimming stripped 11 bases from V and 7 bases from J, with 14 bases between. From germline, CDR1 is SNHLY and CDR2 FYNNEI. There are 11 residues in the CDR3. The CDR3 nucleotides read TGTGCCTCGGGTGTCCTATTTGAAGCTTTCTTT. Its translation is CASGVLFEAFF.

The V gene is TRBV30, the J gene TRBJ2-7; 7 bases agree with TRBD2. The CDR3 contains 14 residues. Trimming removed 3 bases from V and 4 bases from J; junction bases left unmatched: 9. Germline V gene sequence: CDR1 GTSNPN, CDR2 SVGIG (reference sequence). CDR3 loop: CAWRGEGQRYEQYF. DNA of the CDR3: TGTGCCTGGAGGGGGGAGGGTCAGAGGTACGAGCAGTACTTC.

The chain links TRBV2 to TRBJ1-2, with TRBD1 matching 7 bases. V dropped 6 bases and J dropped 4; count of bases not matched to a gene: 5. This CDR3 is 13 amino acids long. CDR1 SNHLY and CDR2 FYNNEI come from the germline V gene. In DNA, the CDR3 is TGTGCCAGCAGGAAACAGGGGAGCTATGGCTACACCTTC. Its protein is CASRKQGSYGYTF.

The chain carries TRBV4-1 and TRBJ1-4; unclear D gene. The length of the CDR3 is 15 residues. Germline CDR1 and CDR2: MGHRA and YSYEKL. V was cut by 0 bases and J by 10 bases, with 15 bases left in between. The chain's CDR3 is CASSQDLGSAGKLFF. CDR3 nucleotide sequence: TGCGCCAGCAGCCAAGATCTGGGATCAGCGGGAAAACTGTTTTTT.

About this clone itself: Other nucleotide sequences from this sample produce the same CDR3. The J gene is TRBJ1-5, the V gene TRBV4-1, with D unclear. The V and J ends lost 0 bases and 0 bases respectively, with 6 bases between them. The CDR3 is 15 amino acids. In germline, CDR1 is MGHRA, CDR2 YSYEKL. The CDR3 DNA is TGCGCCAGCAGCCAAGATTCCGGTAGCAATCAGCCCCAGCATTTT. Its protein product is CASSQDSGSNQPQHF.

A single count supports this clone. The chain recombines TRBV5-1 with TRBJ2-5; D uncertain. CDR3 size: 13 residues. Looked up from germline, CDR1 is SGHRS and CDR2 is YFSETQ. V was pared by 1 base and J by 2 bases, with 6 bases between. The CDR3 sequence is CASSLPNQETQYF. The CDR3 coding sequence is TGCGCCAGCAGCTTGCCCAATCAAGAGACCCAGTACTTC.

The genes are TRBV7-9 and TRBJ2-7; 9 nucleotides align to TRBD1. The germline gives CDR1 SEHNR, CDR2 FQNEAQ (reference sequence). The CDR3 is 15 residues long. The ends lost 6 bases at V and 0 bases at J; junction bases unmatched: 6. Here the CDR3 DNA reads TGTGCCAGCAGTATGACAGGGGGAAGCTCCTACGAGCAGTACTTC. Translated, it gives CASSMTGGSSYEQYF. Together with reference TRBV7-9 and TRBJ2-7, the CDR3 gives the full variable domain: DTGVSQNPRHKITKRGQNVTFRCDPISEHNRLYWYRQTLGQGPEFLTYFQNEAQLEKSRLLSDRFSAERPKGSFSTLEIQRTEQGDSAMYLCASSMTGGSSYEQYFGPGTRLTVT.

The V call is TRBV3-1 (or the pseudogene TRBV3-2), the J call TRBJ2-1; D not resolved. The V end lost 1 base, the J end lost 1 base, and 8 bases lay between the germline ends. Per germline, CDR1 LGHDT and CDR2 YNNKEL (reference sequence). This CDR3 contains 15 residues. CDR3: CASSQVIGSYNEQFF. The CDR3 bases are TGTGCCAGCAGCCAAGTCATCGGTTCCTACAATGAGCAGTTCTTC.

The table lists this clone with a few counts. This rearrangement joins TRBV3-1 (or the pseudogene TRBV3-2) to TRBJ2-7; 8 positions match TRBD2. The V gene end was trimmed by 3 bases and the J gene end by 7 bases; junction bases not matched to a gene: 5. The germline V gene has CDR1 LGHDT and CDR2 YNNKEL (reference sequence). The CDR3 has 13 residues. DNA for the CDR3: TGTGCCAGCAGCCAGCGGGGGGCGGGAGAGCAGTACTTC. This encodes CASSQRGAGEQYF.

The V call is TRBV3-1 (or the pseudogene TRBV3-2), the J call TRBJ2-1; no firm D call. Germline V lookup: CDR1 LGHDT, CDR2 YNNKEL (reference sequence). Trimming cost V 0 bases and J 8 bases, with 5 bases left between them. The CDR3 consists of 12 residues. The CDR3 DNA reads TGTGCCAGCAGCCAAGATCTCTATGAGCAGTTCTTC. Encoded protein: CASSQDLYEQFF.

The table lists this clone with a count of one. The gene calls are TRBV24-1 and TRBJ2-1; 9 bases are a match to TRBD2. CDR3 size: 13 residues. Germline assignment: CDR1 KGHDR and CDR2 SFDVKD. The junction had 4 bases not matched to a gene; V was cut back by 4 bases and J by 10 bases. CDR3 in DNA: TGTGCCACCAGTGAGGGCGGGAGGGGAGAGCAGTTCTTC. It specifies CATSEGGRGEQFF.

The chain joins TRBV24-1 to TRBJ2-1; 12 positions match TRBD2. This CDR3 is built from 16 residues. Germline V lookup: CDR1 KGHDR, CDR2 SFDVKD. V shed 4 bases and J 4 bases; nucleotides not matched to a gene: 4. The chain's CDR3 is CATSEASGGEYNEQFF. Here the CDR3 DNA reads TGTGCCACCAGTGAGGCTAGCGGGGGGGAATACAATGAGCAGTTCTTC.

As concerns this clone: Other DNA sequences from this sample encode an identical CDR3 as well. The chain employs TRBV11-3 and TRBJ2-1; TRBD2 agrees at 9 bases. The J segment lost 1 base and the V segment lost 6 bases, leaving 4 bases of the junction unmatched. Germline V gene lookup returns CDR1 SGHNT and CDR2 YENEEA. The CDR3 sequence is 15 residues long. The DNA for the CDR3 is TGTGCCAGCAGTCTTAGCGGGAGATCCTACAATGAGCAGTTCTTC. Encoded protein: CASSLSGRSYNEQFF.

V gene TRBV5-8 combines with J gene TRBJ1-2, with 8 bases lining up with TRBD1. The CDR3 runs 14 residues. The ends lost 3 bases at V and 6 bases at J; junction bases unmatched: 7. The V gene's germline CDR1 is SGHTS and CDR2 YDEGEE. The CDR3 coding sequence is TGTGCCAGCAGCTGGTCGACAGGGGTAAATGGCTACACCTTC. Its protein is CASSWSTGVNGYTF.

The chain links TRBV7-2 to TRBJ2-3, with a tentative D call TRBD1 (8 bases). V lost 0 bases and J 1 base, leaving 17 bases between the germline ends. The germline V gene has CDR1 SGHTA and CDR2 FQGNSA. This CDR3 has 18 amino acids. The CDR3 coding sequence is TGTGCCAGCAGCTTAGCGGGGGGGCCCAGGGGGCGCACAGATACGCAGTATTTT. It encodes CASSLAGGPRGRTDTQYF. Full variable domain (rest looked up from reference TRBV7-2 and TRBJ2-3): GAGVSQSPSNKVTEKGKDVELRCDPISGHTALYWYRQSLGQGLEFLIYFQGNSAPDKSGLPSDRFSAERTGGSVSTLTIQRTQQEDSAVYLCASSLAGGPRGRTDTQYFGPGTRLTVL.

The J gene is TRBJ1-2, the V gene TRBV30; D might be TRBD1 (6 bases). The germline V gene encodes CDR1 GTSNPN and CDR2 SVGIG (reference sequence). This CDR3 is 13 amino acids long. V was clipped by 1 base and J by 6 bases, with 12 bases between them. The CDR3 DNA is TGTGCCTGGAGTGCCCGGACAGCGGATGGCTACACCTTC. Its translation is CAWSARTADGYTF.

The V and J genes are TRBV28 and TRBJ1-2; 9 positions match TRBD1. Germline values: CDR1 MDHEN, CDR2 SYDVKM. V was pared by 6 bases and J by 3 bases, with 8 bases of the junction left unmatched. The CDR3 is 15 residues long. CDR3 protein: CASRPAQGAYYGYTF. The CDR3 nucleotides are TGTGCCAGCAGACCCGCACAGGGGGCCTACTATGGCTACACCTTC.

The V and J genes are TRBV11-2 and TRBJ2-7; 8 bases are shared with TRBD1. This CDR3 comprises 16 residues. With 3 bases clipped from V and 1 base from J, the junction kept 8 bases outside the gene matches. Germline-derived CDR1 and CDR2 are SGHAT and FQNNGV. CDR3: CASSLDLGQGSYEQYF. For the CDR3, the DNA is TGTGCCAGCAGCTTGGATTTAGGACAGGGTTCCTACGAGCAGTACTTC.